Each of the 24 T cell receptor beta chains below was sequenced from the same sample in a study of OX40 agonist ivuxolimab in advanced cancers. Repertoires were generated with immunoSEQ multiplex PCR, while TCRdb's copy carries only in-frame clones and drops some. The repertoire holds around 100,000 clones, with 87% as singletons. This sample comprised CD4+ or CD8+ T cells sorted from blood, obtained in a trial of the OX40 agonist ivuxolimab. Source of these receptors: an adult with an advanced solid tumor such as melanoma, head and neck, liver or kidney cancer.

CDR3 loop: CASSLSGGSGANVLTF. CDR3 DNA: TGTGCCAGCAGCTTATCCGGAGGGTCTGGGGCCAACGTCCTGACTTTC. This chain connects TRBV11-2 to TRBJ2-6; TRBD2 might be the D (6 bases). Germline V CDR1 and CDR2: SGHAT, FQNNGV. The CDR3 spans 16 residues. Trimming took 2 bases from V and 1 from J, leaving 9 bases between them.

This chain uses TRBV6-6 with TRBJ1-1; the match to TRBD1 covers 7 bases. From germline, CDR1 is MNHNY and CDR2 SVGAGI (reference sequence). The CDR3 consists of 11 residues. Trimming removed 6 bases from V and 8 bases from J; junction bases left unmatched: 3. This chain's CDR3 is CASSRDSEAFF. Here the CDR3 DNA reads TGTGCCAGCAGCCGGGACAGCGAAGCTTTCTTT.

This clone has just a few counts. This chain joins TRBV11-1 and TRBJ2-3; tentatively, D is TRBD2 (5 bases). V was cut by 5 bases and J by 0 bases, with 12 bases left in between. The CDR3 is 15 residues long. Germline loops: CDR1 SGHAT, CDR2 FQDESV (reference sequence). In nucleotides, the CDR3 is TGTGCCAGCAGCCTCGGCGGGCCTAGCACAGATACGCAGTATTTT. This sequence encodes CASSLGGPSTDTQYF.

The chain recombines TRBV19 with TRBJ2-1, with 12 bases matching TRBD2. This CDR3 region has 15 residues. The trim removed 5 bases at V and 7 bases at J, leaving 6 bases unmatched. Per germline, CDR1 LNHDA and CDR2 SQIVND (reference sequence). As DNA, the CDR3 is TGTGCCAGTAGTCTGGCGACTAGCGGGAGAAATGAGCAGTTCTTC. It encodes CASSLATSGRNEQFF.

CDR3 in DNA: TGTGCCAGCAGCCGAGGACAGCCAACAACTAATGAAAAACTGTTTTTT. Protein: CASSRGQPTTNEKLFF. V is TRBV7-9 and J is TRBJ1-4, with D maybe TRBD1 (6 bases). Per the germline V gene, CDR1 is SEHNR and CDR2 is FQNEAQ (reference sequence). V was pared by 5 bases and J by 0 bases, with 13 bases between. The length of the CDR3 is 16 residues.

The chain carries TRBV6-5 and TRBJ2-1; no definite D call. There are 14 residues in the CDR3. From germline, CDR1 is MNHEY and CDR2 SVGAGI. With 10 bases removed from V and 2 bases from J, the gap between germline ends came to 15 bases. The CDR3 coding sequence is TGTGCCACCTCGCCCAAGCCTCCCTACAATGAGCAGTTCTTC. This sequence encodes CATSPKPPYNEQFF.

The chain uses TRBV7-2 and TRBJ2-2; TRBD1 agrees at 7 bases. This CDR3 spans 14 amino acids. V lost 3 bases and J lost 6; bases outside the gene matches: 4. CDR1 is SGHTA, CDR2 FQGNSA, per germline. The CDR3 reads CASSFDRAPGELFF. CDR3 sequence (DNA): TGTGCCAGCAGCTTTGACAGGGCCCCCGGGGAGCTGTTTTTT.

This clone was seen a single time. The chain has TRBV10-3 and TRBJ2-7; D possibly corresponds to TRBD1 (5 bases). V shed 3 bases and J shed 2 bases, with 14 bases lying between them. The CDR3 consists of 15 residues. CDR1 is ENHRY and CDR2 is SYGVKD in the germline V gene. The CDR3 bases are TGTGCCATCAGTGACCCACAGGAAATAACCTACGAGCAGTACTTC. Protein product: CAISDPQEITYEQYF.

The rearrangement links TRBV2 to TRBJ2-1; maybe TRBD1 (6 bases). The CDR3 covers 13 residues. V lost 9 bases and J 5 bases, leaving 14 bases between the germline ends. Germline V gene lookup returns CDR1 SNHLY and CDR2 FYNNEI. The CDR3 sequence is CASRQGLNNEQFF. CDR3 sequence (DNA): TGTGCCAGTCGTCAGGGGCTCAACAATGAGCAGTTCTTC.

The chain links TRBV5-6 to TRBJ1-5, with a weak D call TRBD1 (5 bases). Germline lookup yields CDR1 SGHDT and CDR2 YYEEEE. With 0 bases removed from V and 4 bases from J, the gap between germline ends came to 8 bases. The CDR3 is 14 residues long. The DNA of the CDR3 is TGTGCCAGCAGCTTGGGCAGGGCAAATCAGCCCCAGCATTTT. It yields the protein CASSLGRANQPQHF.

The chain combines TRBV19 with TRBJ2-5; D tentatively reads TRBD1 or TRBD2 (5 bases each). Germline CDR1 is LNHDA and CDR2 is SQIVND (reference sequence). V shed 3 bases and J shed 7 bases, with 12 bases lying between them. There are 13 residues in the CDR3. The CDR3 spells CASSIGGEGTQYF. Written as DNA, the CDR3 is TGTGCCAGTAGTATTGGGGGTGAAGGGACCCAGTACTTC.

The chain links TRBV7-3 to TRBJ1-1, with D unresolved. The CDR3 covers 15 residues. The germline V gene encodes CDR1 SGHTA and CDR2 FQGTGA. The germline V and J ends were trimmed by 0 bases and 1 base, with 9 bases remaining between them. CDR3 sequence (DNA): TGTGCCAGCAGCTTAACGGCAGGAGAGAACACTGAAGCTTTCTTT. Its translation: CASSLTAGENTEAFF.

This rearrangement joins TRBV25-1 to TRBJ2-5, with a weak D call TRBD1 (5 bases). Germline V lookup: CDR1 MGHDK, CDR2 SYGVNS. This CDR3 region has 15 residues. The V end lost 3 bases, the J end lost 2 bases, and 13 bases lay between the germline ends. CDR3 nucleotides: TGTGCCAGCAGTGACCCTTGGGGCGGTCAAGAGACCCAGTACTTC. As protein: CASSDPWGGQETQYF.

V is TRBV6-5 and J is TRBJ1-2; 7 bases agree with TRBD1. The V and J ends lost 4 bases and 0 bases, in that order; junction bases with no gene match: 5. CDR1 and CDR2 from the germline V gene are MNHEY and SVGAGI. This CDR3 spans 15 amino acids. The CDR3 DNA reads TGTGCCAGCAGTTCCGGACAGGCGTCTAACTATGGCTACACCTTC. The encoded protein is CASSSGQASNYGYTF.

The V call is TRBV6-1, the J call TRBJ1-2; D remains ambiguous. Trimming left V 4 bases short and J 0 bases short, with 12 bases between. The CDR3 has 15 amino acids. Germline V gene lookup returns CDR1 MNHNS and CDR2 SASEGT. The CDR3 bases are TGTGCCAGCAGTGCTGCGGACGGTTCTAACTATGGCTACACCTTC. It codes for CASSAADGSNYGYTF.

V gene TRBV5-1 combines with J gene TRBJ1-3, with 9 bases identical to TRBD1. The CDR3 spans 16 residues. With 4 bases clipped from V and 7 bases from J, the junction kept 12 bases outside the gene matches. Germline V CDR1 and CDR2: SGHRS, YFSETQ. CDR3 in amino acids: CASSLGGDRVWNTIYF. The CDR3 nucleotides are TGCGCCAGCAGCCTCGGCGGGGACAGGGTATGGAACACCATATATTTT. Full variable domain (remainder filled in from reference TRBV5-1 and TRBJ1-3): KAGVTQTPRYLIKTRGQQVTLSCSPISGHRSVSWYQQTPGQGLQFLFEYFSETQRNKGNFPGRFSGRQFSNSRSEMNVSTLELGDSALYLCASSLGGDRVWNTIYFGEGSWLTVV.

V gene TRBV6-5 combines with J gene TRBJ2-7; D is unclear. V was cut by 0 bases and J by 5 bases, with 11 bases left in between. The germline V gene encodes CDR1 MNHEY and CDR2 SVGAGI. The CDR3 has 14 amino acids. CDR3 sequence (DNA): TGTGCCAGCAGTTACTCGAAGGGTGGGGACGAGCAGTACTTC. Protein: CASSYSKGGDEQYF.

This clone was seen a few times. J is TRBJ1-4 and V is TRBV29-1, with 7 bases matching TRBD1. V was clipped by 6 bases and J by 5 bases; unmatched bases: 9. Germline V gene lookup returns CDR1 SQVTM and CDR2 ANQGSEA. The CDR3 totals 14 residues. CDR3 in DNA: TGCAGCGTGGCCACAGGGGCCGTAAATGAAAAACTGTTTTTT. Its translation is CSVATGAVNEKLFF.

The V call is TRBV23-1, the J call TRBJ2-1, with 10 bases aligning to TRBD2. TRBV23-1 is classed as an ORF, of uncertain function. This CDR3 has 15 amino acids. V trimming: 4 bases; J trimming: 5 bases; junction bases outside the gene matches: 5. The chain's CDR3 is CASSRQRGGNNEQFF. Written as DNA, the CDR3 is TGCGCCAGCAGTCGCCAGCGGGGGGGGAACAATGAGCAGTTCTTC.

The gene calls are TRBV15 and TRBJ2-2; no definite D call. The CDR3 contains 15 residues. CDR1 and CDR2 from the germline V gene are LNHNV and YYDKDF (reference sequence). Trimming shortened V by 0 bases and J by 5 bases, and 10 bases separated the two germline ends. CDR3 loop: CATSRDLVRTGELFF. In DNA form, the CDR3 reads TGTGCCACCAGCAGAGATTTAGTTAGAACCGGGGAGCTGTTTTTT. The complete variable domain, with remaining parts taken from reference TRBV15 and TRBJ2-2, reads DAMVIQNPRYQVTQFGKPVTLSCSQTLNHNVMYWYQQKSSQAPKLLFHYYDKDFNNEADTPDNFQSRRPNTSFCFLDIRSPGLGDTAMYLCATSRDLVRTGELFFGEGSRLTVL.

The V gene is TRBV7-8, the J gene TRBJ2-1, with 9 bases matching TRBD2. The CDR3 consists of 14 residues. V shed 8 bases and J 4 bases; nucleotides not matched to a gene: 6. Germline CDR1 is SGHVS and CDR2 is FQNEAQ. The CDR3 sequence: CASGSSGVYNEQFF. The DNA of the CDR3 is TGTGCCAGCGGATCTAGCGGGGTGTACAATGAGCAGTTCTTC.

This clone was counted between two and nine times. V usage is TRBV6-1 and J usage is TRBJ2-7; TRBD2 matches at 11 bases. Per germline, CDR1 MNHNS and CDR2 SASEGT. V dropped 4 bases and J dropped 0; count of bases not matched to a gene: 5. CDR3 length: 16 residues. The CDR3 DNA reads as TGTGCCAGCAGTGCCCAGACTAGCGGGGCCTCCTACGAGCAGTACTTC. Protein: CASSAQTSGASYEQYF.

The chain uses TRBV7-9 and TRBJ1-5; the D is unclear. CDR1 SEHNR and CDR2 FQNEAQ come from the germline V gene (reference sequence). The CDR3 has 13 residues. With 1 base removed from V and 1 base from J, the gap between germline ends came to 2 bases. The CDR3 sequence: CASSLESNQPQHF. CDR3 sequence (DNA): TGTGCCAGCAGCTTAGAAAGCAATCAGCCCCAGCATTTT.

The V gene is TRBV18, the J gene TRBJ2-5, with D possibly TRBD1 on 5 matching bases. CDR1 is KGHSH, CDR2 LQKENI, per germline. CDR3 length equals 12 residues. Trimming left V 8 bases short and J 1 base short, with 8 bases between. CDR3 bases: TGTGCCAGCCGCCAGGGCCAAGAGACCCAGTACTTC. It translates to CASRQGQETQYF.